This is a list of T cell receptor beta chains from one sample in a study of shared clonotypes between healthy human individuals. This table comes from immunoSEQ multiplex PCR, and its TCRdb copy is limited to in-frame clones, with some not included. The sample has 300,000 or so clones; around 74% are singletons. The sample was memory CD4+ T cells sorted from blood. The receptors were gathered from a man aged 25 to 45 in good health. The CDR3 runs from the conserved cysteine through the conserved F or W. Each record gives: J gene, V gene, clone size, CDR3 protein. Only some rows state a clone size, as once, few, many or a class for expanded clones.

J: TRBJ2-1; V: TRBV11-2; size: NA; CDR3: CASSPTSGPYNEQFF
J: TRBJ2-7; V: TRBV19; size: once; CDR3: CASSIAAGGDYEQYF
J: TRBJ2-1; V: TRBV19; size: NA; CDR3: CASSLAGGHPYNEQFF
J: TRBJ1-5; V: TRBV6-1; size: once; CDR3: CASSEAGGAHQPQHF
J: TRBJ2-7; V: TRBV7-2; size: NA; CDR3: CASSSLNRDRDYEQYF
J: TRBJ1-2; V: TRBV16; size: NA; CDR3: CASSNQGFIYGYTF
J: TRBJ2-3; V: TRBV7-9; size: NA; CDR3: CASSFFRATDTQYF
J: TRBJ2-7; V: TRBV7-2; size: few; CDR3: CASSSLAGVPEQYF
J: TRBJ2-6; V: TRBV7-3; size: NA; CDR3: CASTKYPASGANVLTF
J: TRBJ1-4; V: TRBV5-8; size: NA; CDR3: CASSSGAWGNEKLFF
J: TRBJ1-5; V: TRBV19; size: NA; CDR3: CASTARGNSNQPQHF
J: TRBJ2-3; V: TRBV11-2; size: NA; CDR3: CASSSGLAGEGDTQYF
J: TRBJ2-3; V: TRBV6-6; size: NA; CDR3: CASRQRGAVDTQYF
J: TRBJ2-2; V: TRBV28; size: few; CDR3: CASSPAGLVTGELFF
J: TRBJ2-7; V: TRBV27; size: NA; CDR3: CASGGGHYEQYF
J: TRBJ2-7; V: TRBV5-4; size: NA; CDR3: CATSLAGVHEQYF
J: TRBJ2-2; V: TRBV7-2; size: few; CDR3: CASSYLGGAVTGELFF